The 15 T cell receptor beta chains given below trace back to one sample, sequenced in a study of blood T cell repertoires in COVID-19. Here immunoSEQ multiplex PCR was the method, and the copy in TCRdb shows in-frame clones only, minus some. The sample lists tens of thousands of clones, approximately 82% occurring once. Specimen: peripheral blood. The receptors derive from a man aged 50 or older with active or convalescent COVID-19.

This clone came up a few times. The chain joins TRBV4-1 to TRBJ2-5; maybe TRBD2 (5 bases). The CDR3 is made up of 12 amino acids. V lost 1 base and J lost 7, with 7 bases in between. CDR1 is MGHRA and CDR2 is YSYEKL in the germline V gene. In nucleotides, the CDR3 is TGCGCCAGCAGCCAAGTCGGACTGACCCAGTACTTC. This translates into CASSQVGLTQYF.

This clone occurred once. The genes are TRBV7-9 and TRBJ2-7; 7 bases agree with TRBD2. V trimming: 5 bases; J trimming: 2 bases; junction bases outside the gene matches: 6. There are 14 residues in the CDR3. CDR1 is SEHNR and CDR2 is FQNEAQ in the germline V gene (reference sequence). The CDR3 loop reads CASSPSGGTYEQYF. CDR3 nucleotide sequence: TGTGCCAGCAGCCCCTCGGGGGGTACCTACGAGCAGTACTTC.

CDR3 sequence (DNA): TGTGCCAGCAGTCCGTGGGACAGGGGAAATGAGCAGTTCTTC. It translates to CASSPWDRGNEQFF. The chain links TRBV27 to TRBJ2-1; 10 bases match TRBD1. This CDR3 has 14 residues. CDR1 MNHEY and CDR2 SMNVEV come from the germline V gene (reference sequence). The V gene end was trimmed by 5 bases and the J gene end by 7 bases; junction bases not matched to a gene: 5.

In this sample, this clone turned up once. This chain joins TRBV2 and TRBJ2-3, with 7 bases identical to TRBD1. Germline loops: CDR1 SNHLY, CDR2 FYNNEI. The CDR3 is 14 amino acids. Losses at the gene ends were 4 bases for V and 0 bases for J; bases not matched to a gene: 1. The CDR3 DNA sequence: TGTGCCAGCAGTGGACAGGGTAGCACAGATACGCAGTATTTT. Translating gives CASSGQGSTDTQYF.

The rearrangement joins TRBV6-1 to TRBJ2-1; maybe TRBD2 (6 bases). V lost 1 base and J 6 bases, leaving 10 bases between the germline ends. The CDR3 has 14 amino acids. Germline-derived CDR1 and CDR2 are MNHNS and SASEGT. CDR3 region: CASSEETRGNEQFF. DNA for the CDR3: TGTGCCAGCAGTGAAGAGACTAGAGGCAATGAGCAGTTCTTC.

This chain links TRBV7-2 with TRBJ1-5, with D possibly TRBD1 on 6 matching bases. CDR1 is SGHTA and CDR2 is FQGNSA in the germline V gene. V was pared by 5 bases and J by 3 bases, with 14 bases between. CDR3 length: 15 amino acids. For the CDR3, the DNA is TGTGCCAGCAGCCCGGCGGGGGCTGACAATCAGCCCCAGCATTTT. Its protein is CASSPAGADNQPQHF.

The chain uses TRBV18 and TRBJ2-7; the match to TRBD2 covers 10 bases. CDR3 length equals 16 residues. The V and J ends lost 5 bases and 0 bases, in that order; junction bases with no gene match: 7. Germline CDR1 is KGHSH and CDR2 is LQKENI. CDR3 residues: CASSGYTSGVSYEQYF. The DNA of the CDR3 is TGTGCCAGCTCAGGATACACTAGCGGGGTCTCCTACGAGCAGTACTTC.

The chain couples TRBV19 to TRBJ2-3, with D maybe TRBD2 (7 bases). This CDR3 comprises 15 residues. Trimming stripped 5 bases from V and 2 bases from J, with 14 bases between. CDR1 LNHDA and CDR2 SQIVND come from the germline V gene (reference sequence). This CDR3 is CASSGGAGVTDTQYF. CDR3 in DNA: TGTGCCAGTAGTGGGGGGGCAGGGGTCACAGATACGCAGTATTTT.

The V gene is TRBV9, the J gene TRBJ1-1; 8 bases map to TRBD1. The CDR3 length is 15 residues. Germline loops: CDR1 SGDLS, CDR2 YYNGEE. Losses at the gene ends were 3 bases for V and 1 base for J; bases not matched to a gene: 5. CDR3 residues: CASSAVGTGNTEAFF. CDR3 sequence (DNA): TGTGCCAGCAGCGCCGTAGGGACAGGGAACACTGAAGCTTTCTTT.

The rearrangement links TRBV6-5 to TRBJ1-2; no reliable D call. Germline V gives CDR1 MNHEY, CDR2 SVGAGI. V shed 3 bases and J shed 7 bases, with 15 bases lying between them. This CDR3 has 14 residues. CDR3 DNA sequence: TGTGCCAGCAGTTATCATTCTCAGGCGGGTGGCTACACCTTC. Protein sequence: CASSYHSQAGGYTF.

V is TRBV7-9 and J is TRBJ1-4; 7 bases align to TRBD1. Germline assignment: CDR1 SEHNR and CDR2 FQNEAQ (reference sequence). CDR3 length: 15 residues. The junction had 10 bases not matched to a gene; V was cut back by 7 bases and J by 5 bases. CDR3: CASTPEGRGNEKLFF. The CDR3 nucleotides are TGTGCCAGCACCCCCGAGGGCAGGGGGAATGAAAAACTGTTTTTT.

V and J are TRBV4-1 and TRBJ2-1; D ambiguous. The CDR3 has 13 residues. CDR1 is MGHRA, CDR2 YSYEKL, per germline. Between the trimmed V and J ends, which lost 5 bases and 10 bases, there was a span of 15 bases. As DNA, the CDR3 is TGCGCCAGCAGCTTATCGACTTGGAAGGAGCAGTTCTTC. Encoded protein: CASSLSTWKEQFF.

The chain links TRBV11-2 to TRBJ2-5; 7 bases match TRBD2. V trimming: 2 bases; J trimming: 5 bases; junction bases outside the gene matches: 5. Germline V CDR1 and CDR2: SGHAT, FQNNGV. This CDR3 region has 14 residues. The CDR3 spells CASSLTVGGETQYF. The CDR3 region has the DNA TGTGCCAGCAGCTTAACCGTGGGGGGGGAGACCCAGTACTTC.

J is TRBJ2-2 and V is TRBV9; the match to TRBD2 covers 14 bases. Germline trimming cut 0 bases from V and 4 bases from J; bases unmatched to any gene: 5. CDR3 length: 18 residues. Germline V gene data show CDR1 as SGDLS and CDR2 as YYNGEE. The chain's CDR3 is CASSVGLAGGPGTGELFF. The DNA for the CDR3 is TGTGCCAGCAGCGTAGGACTAGCGGGGGGGCCTGGCACCGGGGAGCTGTTTTTT. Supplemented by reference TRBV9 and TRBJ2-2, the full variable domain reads DSGVTQTPKHLITATGQRVTLRCSPRSGDLSVYWYQQSLDQGLQFLIQYYNGEERAKGNILERFSAQQFPDLHSELNLSSLELGDSALYFCASSVGLAGGPGTGELFFGEGSRLTVL.

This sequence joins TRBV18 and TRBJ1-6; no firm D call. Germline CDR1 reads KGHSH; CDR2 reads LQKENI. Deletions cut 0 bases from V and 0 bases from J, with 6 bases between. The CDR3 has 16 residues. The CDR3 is CASSPPSSSYNSPLHF. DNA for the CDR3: TGTGCCAGCTCACCACCCTCGAGCTCCTATAATTCACCCCTCCACTTT.